The following is a T cell receptor beta chain sequence with its context. TCRdb's copy holds only in-frame clones and misses some; the assay was immunoSEQ multiplex PCR. The repertoire consists of 80,000 or so clones, with about nine tenths occurring once and the leading ten covering about 0.61%. The data were obtained in a study of OX40 agonist ivuxolimab in advanced cancers. The CDR3 consists of 15 residues. V gave up 1 base and J gave up 3 bases; unmatched junction bases: 2. Germline V gene data show CDR1 as SGHKS and CDR2 as YYEKEE (reference sequence). Sampling times: baseline, cycle 4 day 1, cycle 7 day 1.

The sample in question was CD4+ or CD8+ T cells sorted from blood, obtained in a trial of the OX40 agonist ivuxolimab. The chain recombines TRBV5-5 with TRBJ1-1; 11 bases agree with TRBD1. The sequence came from an adult with an advanced solid tumor such as melanoma, head and neck, liver or kidney cancer. The CDR3 sequence is CASSLLGQGDTEAFF. The CDR3 nucleotides are TGTGCCAGCAGCTTGTTGGGACAGGGGGACACTGAAGCTTTCTTT.